This T cell receptor (beta chain) was recorded in a study of blood T cell repertoires in COVID-19. Whole-study context: Researchers got acute and convalescent COVID-19 samples from the United States, Italy and Spain. Sample material is recorded as cDNA or gDNA derived from T cells, B-cell-depleted T cells, or PBMCs.

TCRdb's table, derived via immunoSEQ multiplex PCR, lists solely in-frame clones and lacks some. Of around 43,000 clones listed, 88% are singletons. Germline V gene sequence: CDR1 SGHTA, CDR2 FQGTGA. The CDR3 runs 15 residues. J was trimmed by 9 bases and V by 5 bases; bases with no gene match: 6. Sequenced sample: peripheral blood. The sequence was collected from a woman aged 70 to 79 with acute or convalescent COVID-19. The chain is built from TRBV7-3 and TRBJ2-1, with 14 bases matching TRBD2. CDR3 sequence reads: CASSPSGLAGAEQFF. The CDR3 DNA is TGTGCCAGCAGCCCCTCGGGACTAGCGGGAGCTGAGCAGTTCTTC.